This note documents a single T cell receptor (beta chain) sequence. The CDR3 is 13 residues long. Germline assignment: CDR1 MGHDK and CDR2 SYGVNS. J gave up 7 bases and V 5 bases, and 6 bases lay outside the gene matches. Some clones are missing from TCRdb's copy, which holds only in-frame ones; the method was immunoSEQ multiplex PCR. The sample gives around 400,000 clones, roughly 89% of which show up once; 0.83% is in the top ten. These data come from a study of cytomegalovirus exposure and HLA in healthy donors. The chain joins TRBV25-1 to TRBJ1-2, with 8 bases lining up with TRBD1. The TCR originated in a woman aged 18 to 35 in good health and CMV-seronegative. The specimen sequenced was PBMCs. In DNA, the CDR3 is TGTGCCAGCAGTAAGGGGACAGGACTTGGCTACACCTTC. Translating it yields CASSKGTGLGYTF.